This T cell receptor (beta chain) came from a study of blood T cell repertoires in COVID-19. CDR3 length equals 13 residues. Looked up from germline, CDR1 is SGHRS and CDR2 is YFSETQ. Trimming removed 3 bases from V and 4 bases from J; junction bases left unmatched: 0. Libraries were prepared by immunoSEQ multiplex PCR; TCRdb keeps only in-frame clonotypes and omits some of them. The sample shows approximately 150,000 clones, approximately 90% of them seen only once. Sequences were obtained from peripheral blood. The chain has TRBV5-1 and TRBJ2-5, with 10 bases identical to TRBD1. The clonotype comes from a human donor with COVID-19, enrolled during active disease. The donor label of this sample is uncertain. In nucleotides, the CDR3 is TGCGCCAGCAGCTGGACAGGGGGAGAGACCCAGTACTTC. The encoded protein is CASSWTGGETQYF.